The T cell receptor beta chain under discussion was sequenced for a study of vaccination effects on CD4 cells after COVID-19. The study, taken as a whole, reports: Convalescent patients were scarce, and early post-infection timepoints were absent.

ViraFEST expansion of antigen-specific CD4+ T cells with viral peptide pools preceded sequencing. Having been cultured for roughly 11 days, the cells underwent CD4+ T cell isolation. All vaccine recipients tested negative for nucleocapsid antibodies and had never contracted SARS-CoV-2 infection. Half the medium was swapped for IL-2 medium on days 3 and 7. This CDR3 comprises 17 residues. Germline V gene sequence: CDR1 SSHAT, CDR2 FNYEAQ (reference sequence). Trimming removed 3 bases from V and 5 bases from J; junction bases left unmatched: 15. Turning to this clone: Its antigen is unidentified.

Profiling relied on immunoSEQ multiplex PCR, and the TCRdb table lists in-frame clones only, not all of them. In the table there are fewer than 85,000 clones, under 80% of which are singletons. The rearrangement links TRBV7-7 to TRBJ2-5, with 7 bases matching TRBD2. The sequencing used CD4+ T cells from PBMCs cultured with SARS-CoV-2 spike peptides, collected before COVID-19 vaccination. The receptor was derived from a human donor who received a COVID-19 vaccine. The CDR3 sequence: CASSFPVRTREGETQYF. CDR3 in DNA: TGTGCCAGCAGCTTTCCCGTTCGGACCAGGGAGGGGGAGACCCAGTACTTC.